Shown below are 7 T cell receptor beta chains from a single sample sequenced in a study of CXCR3-negative and CXCR3-positive naive CD8 T cells. Researchers prepared the TRB cDNA libraries using 5' RACE with UMI labels. Each CDR3 protein gets one entry in TCRdb, which reprocessed the 5' RACE reads and gives no DNA. This listing includes tens of thousands of distinct CDR3 sequences. The sample consisted of naive CXCR3- CD8+ T cells from blood. Subset denoted: CD45RO-CCR7+CD27+CD95- naive CD8+ T cells lacking CXCR3 (TNR3-). These receptors were taken from a human donor in good health. Some clones in this sample may be carry-over from other donors' samples.

This chain links TRBV6-2 or TRBV6-3 with TRBJ2-7; the TCRdb call, TRBD2, lacks DNA for checking. The CDR3 has 15 residues. Germline V gives CDR1 MNHEY, CDR2 SVGEGT. This chain's CDR3 is CASSFGLAPLREQYF.

The chain combines TRBV7-2 with TRBJ2-7. The CDR3 runs to 12 residues. CDR1 and CDR2 from the germline V gene are SGHTA and FQGNSA. The CDR3 sequence: CAGSQSSYEQYF.

The genes are TRBV28 and TRBJ2-3; the TCRdb call, TRBD1, lacks DNA for checking. Germline CDR1 MDHEN, CDR2 SYDVKM. The CDR3 runs 14 residues. The CDR3 region is CASTRDRGLDTQYF. The full variable domain, completed using reference TRBV28 and TRBJ2-3, is DVKVTQSSRYLVKRTGEKVFLECVQDMDHENMFWYRQDPGLGLRLIYFSYDVKMKEKGDIPEGYSVSREKKERFSLILESASTNQTSMYLCASTRDRGLDTQYFGPGTRLTVL.

This sequence joins TRBV12-3 or TRBV12-4 and TRBJ2-1; TCRdb calls TRBD1, which cannot be checked without DNA. The CDR3 spans 14 residues. The CDR3 here is CASRTGGAHNEQFF.

The chain links TRBV28 to TRBJ2-7; without DNA, the TCRdb call of TRBD2 cannot be checked. From germline, CDR1 is MDHEN and CDR2 SYDVKM. The CDR3 totals 16 residues. CDR3 sequence reads: CASSLGTSGASYEQYF.

The V call is TRBV20-1, the J call TRBJ2-3; TCRdb's D call of TRBD1 is untestable without DNA. This CDR3 region has 16 residues. Germline V gene sequence: CDR1 DFQATT, CDR2 SNEGSKA (reference sequence). This CDR3 reads CSARDFAGESTDTQYF.

The chain combines TRBV7-3 with TRBJ2-1. Germline V gene sequence: CDR1 SGHTA, CDR2 FQGTGA. The CDR3 contains 12 residues. CDR3 loop: CVLGNVYNEQFF.